This T cell receptor beta chain was captured by sequencing in a study of blood T cell repertoires in COVID-19. Study at large: Acute and convalescent COVID-19 samples came from the United States, Italy and Spain.

With V trimmed by 4 bases and J by 4 bases, 6 bases remained unmatched. The germline gives CDR1 LGHDT, CDR2 YNNKEL (reference sequence). CDR3 length: 14 amino acids. Method: immunoSEQ multiplex PCR; TCRdb's copy keeps in-frame clones and lacks some. The data show approximately 79,000 clones, around 89% seen once. This clone was counted a single time. This receptor was identified in a man aged 55 to 70 with acute or convalescent COVID-19. Sequencing used peripheral blood. This sequence joins TRBV3-1 (or the pseudogene TRBV3-2) and TRBJ1-2, with 7 bases identical to TRBD1. The CDR3 bases are TGTGCCAGCAGCCCAAACAGGGGCGGCTATGGCTACACCTTC. This encodes CASSPNRGGYGYTF.